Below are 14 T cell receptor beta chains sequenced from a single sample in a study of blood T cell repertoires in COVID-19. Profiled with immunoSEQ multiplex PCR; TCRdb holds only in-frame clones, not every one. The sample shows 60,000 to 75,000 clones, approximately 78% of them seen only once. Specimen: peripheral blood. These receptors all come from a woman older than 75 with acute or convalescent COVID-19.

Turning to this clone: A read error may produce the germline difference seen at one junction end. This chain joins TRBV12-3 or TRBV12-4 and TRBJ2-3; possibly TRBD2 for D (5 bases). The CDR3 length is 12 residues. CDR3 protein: CASGLSGNTQYF. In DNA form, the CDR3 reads TGTGCCAGCGGTTTAAGCGGCAATACGCAGTATTTT.

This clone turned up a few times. CDR3: CASSAGRTGSPLHF. In DNA form, the CDR3 reads TGTGCCAGCAGCGCCGGCCGTACGGGTTCACCCCTCCACTTT. The V call is TRBV9, the J call TRBJ1-6; no firm D call. V lost 3 bases to trimming and J lost 9 bases, with 13 bases between them. The CDR3 consists of 14 residues. Germline V lookup: CDR1 SGDLS, CDR2 YYNGEE.

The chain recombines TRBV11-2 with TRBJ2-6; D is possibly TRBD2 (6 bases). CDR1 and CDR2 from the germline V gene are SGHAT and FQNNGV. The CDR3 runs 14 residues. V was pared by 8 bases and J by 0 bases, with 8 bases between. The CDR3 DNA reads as TGTGCCAGCGGACTAAGCTCTGGGGCCAACGTCCTGACTTTC. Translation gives CASGLSSGANVLTF.

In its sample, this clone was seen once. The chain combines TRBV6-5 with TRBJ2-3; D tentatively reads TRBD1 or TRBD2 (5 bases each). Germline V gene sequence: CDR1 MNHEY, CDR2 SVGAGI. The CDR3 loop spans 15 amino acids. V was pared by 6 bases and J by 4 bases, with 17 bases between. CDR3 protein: CASRYRRLGSDTQYF. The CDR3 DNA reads TGTGCCAGCAGGTACAGGAGGCTAGGCTCAGATACGCAGTATTTT.

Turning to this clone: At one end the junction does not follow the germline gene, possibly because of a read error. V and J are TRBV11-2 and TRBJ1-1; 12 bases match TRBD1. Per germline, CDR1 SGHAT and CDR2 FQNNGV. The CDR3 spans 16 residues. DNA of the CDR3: TGTACCAGCAGCTTAGACGGGACAGGGGGCATCACTGAAGCTTTCTTT. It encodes CTSSLDGTGGITEAFF.

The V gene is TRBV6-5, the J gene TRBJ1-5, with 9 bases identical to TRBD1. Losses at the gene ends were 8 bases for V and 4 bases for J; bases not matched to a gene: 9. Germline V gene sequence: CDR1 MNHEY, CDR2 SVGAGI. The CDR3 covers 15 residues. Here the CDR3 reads CASGGMGTGNQPQHF. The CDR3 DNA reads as TGTGCCAGCGGGGGGATGGGGACAGGGAATCAGCCCCAGCATTTT.

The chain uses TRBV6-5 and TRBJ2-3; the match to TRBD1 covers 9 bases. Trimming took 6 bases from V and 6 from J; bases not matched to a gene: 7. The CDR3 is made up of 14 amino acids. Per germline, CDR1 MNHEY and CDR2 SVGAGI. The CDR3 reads CASRAGTGTDTQYF. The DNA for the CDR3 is TGTGCCAGCAGGGCCGGGACAGGGACGGATACGCAGTATTTT.

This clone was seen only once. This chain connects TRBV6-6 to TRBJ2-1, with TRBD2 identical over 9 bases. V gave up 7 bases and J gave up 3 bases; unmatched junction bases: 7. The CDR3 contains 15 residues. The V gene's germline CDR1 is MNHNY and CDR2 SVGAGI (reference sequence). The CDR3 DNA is TGTGCCAGCACTCGGCGGGGGGGCCTCTACAATGAGCAGTTCTTC. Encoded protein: CASTRRGGLYNEQFF.

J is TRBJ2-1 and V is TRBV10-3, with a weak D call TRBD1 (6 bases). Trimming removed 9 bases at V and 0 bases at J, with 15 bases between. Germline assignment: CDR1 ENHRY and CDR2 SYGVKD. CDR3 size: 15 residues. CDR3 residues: CAITRQARSYNEQFF. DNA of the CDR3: TGTGCCATAACCAGACAGGCCCGCTCCTACAATGAGCAGTTCTTC.

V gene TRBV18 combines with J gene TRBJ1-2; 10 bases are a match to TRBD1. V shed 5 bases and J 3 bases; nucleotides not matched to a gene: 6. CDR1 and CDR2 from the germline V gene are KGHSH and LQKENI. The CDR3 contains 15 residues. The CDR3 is CASSAGTGADYGYTF. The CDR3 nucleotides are TGTGCCAGCTCAGCCGGGACAGGGGCAGACTATGGCTACACCTTC.

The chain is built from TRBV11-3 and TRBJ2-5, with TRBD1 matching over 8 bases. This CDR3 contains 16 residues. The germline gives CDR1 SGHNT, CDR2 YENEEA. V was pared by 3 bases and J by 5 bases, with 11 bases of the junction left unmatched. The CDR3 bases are TGTGCCAGCAGCTTGGGACAGTTGGACAGGGTCGAGACCCAGTACTTC. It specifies CASSLGQLDRVETQYF. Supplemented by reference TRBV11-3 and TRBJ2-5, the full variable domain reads EAGVVQSPRYKIIEKKQPVAFWCNPISGHNTLYWYLQNLGQGPELLIRYENEEAVDDSQLPKDRFSAERLKGVDSTLKIQPAELGDSAVYLCASSLGQLDRVETQYFGPGTRLLVL.

The CDR3 region is CASSPPRSGNEQFF. The CDR3 DNA is TGTGCCAGCAGCCCCCCGAGAAGTGGCAATGAGCAGTTCTTC. The chain combines TRBV7-9 with TRBJ2-1, with no clear D. The CDR3 runs to 14 residues. The germline gives CDR1 SEHNR, CDR2 FQNEAQ (reference sequence). V gave up 5 bases and J gave up 6 bases, with 14 bases separating them.

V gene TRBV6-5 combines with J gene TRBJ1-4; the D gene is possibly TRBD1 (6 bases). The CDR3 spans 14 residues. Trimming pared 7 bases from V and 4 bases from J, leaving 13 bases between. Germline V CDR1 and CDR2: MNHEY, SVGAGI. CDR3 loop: CASNNPGVNEKLFF. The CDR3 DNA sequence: TGTGCCAGCAATAACCCAGGGGTTAATGAAAAACTGTTTTTT.

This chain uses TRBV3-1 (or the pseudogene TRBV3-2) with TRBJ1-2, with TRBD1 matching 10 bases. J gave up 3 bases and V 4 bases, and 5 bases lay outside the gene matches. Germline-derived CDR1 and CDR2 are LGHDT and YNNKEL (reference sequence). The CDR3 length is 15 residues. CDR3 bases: TGTGCCAGCAGCCCCGGGACAGGGGTTTACTATGGCTACACCTTC. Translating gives CASSPGTGVYYGYTF.